This section outlines one T cell receptor beta chain sequence together with its context. Its antigen is unknown. MiXCR was run by TCRdb on the 5' RACE reads, yielding one entry per CDR3 protein. There are some 150,000 distinct CDR3 sequences in the sample; approximately 26% occur only once, and approximately 25% lies in the top ten. The sample belongs to a study of T-cell memory formation after mild COVID-19. The wider study: Each donor largely had its own TCR clusters.

The V end lost 0 bases, the J end lost 4 bases, and 9 bases lay between the germline ends. From germline, CDR1 is MGHRA and CDR2 YSYEKL. The CDR3 extends over 14 amino acids. Study-wide points: Clones that contracted clustered mainly in CM and EM if CD4+ and in EMRA if CD8+. Second-wave clones with a day 37 peak had unconfirmed SARS-CoV-2 specificity. The study detected some responding clones in pre-infection memory, suggesting cross-reactive memory joined.

Sequencing was done on a sample of PBMCs or a T cell subset sorted from them (not recorded which). The chain has TRBV4-1 and TRBJ1-2; D call uncertain. This receptor was taken from an adult woman who had mild COVID-19 (a few samples of this study predate the infection). Cell type and time point are not known. Written as DNA, the CDR3 is TGCGCCAGCAGCCAAGATTTGGCTGGCTATGGCTACACCTTC. Translated, it gives CASSQDLAGYGYTF.